Following are 19 T cell receptor beta chains from one sample sequenced in a study of blood T cell repertoires in COVID-19. Data came from immunoSEQ multiplex PCR; TCRdb stores just in-frame clones and leaves some out. Of about 250,000 clones listed, just over 85% are singletons. The source material was PBMCs or T cells enriched from blood (not recorded which). These receptors were taken from a man aged 35-49 years who had recovered from COVID-19.

The CDR3 DNA follows: TGTGCCAGCAGCGGAACAGGGGGCACTGAAGCTTTCTTT. This gives the protein CASSGTGGTEAFF. This chain links TRBV9 with TRBJ1-1; 8 bases align to TRBD1. V shed 3 bases and J 4 bases; nucleotides not matched to a gene: 2. This CDR3 has 13 residues. The germline V gene has CDR1 SGDLS and CDR2 YYNGEE.

This clone occurred once. CDR3 amino acids: CASSPEPRITNYGYTF. In nucleotides, the CDR3 is TGTGCCAGCAGCCCAGAACCGAGGATTACTAACTATGGCTACACCTTC. This rearrangement joins TRBV5-4 to TRBJ1-2; the D is unclear. V lost 4 bases and J 0 bases, leaving 16 bases between the germline ends. The CDR3 runs to 16 residues. In germline, CDR1 is SGHNT, CDR2 YYREEE (reference sequence).

The rearrangement joins TRBV29-1 to TRBJ1-1; TRBD1 agrees at 8 bases. Trimming took 2 bases from V and 3 from J; bases not matched to a gene: 2. The CDR3 covers 13 residues. CDR1 and CDR2 (germline): SQVTM, ANQGSEA. As DNA, the CDR3 is TGCAGCGTTGAATCACAGGGGGACACTGAAGCTTTCTTT. It codes for CSVESQGDTEAFF.

The V call is TRBV15, the J call TRBJ1-4; 8 nucleotides match TRBD1. Germline CDR1 is LNHNV and CDR2 is YYDKDF (reference sequence). The CDR3 consists of 15 residues. Trimming cost V 5 bases and J 7 bases; bases outside gene matches: 9. The CDR3 DNA is TGTGCCACCAGCGCTGGGGCAGGGGGCCTTGAAAAACTGTTTTTT. Encoded protein: CATSAGAGGLEKLFF.

This chain joins TRBV28 and TRBJ2-7; the D is unclear. The V gene lost 5 bases and the J gene lost 2 bases, with 4 bases spanning the gap. This CDR3 is 11 amino acids long. Germline-derived CDR1 and CDR2 are MDHEN and SYDVKM. The CDR3 protein is CASSLAYEQYF. The CDR3 DNA sequence: TGTGCCAGCAGTCTCGCCTACGAGCAGTACTTC.

V and J are TRBV7-9 and TRBJ2-7, with TRBD2 identical over 16 bases. CDR3 length: 18 amino acids. Germline V gene lookup returns CDR1 SEHNR and CDR2 FQNEAQ (reference sequence). Germline trimming cut 5 bases from V and 2 bases from J; bases unmatched to any gene: 9. The CDR3 is CASSKGTSGGASAYEQYF. In DNA, the CDR3 is TGTGCCAGCAGCAAGGGGACTAGCGGGGGGGCCTCCGCCTACGAGCAGTACTTC.

This clone came up once. The chain is built from TRBV28 and TRBJ2-7, with 9 bases identical to TRBD2. CDR1 MDHEN and CDR2 SYDVKM come from the germline V gene. Unmatched junction bases numbered 2, after V lost 1 base and J lost 7 bases. CDR3 length equals 13 residues. CDR3 region: CASSLSGLAEQYF. The CDR3 DNA is TGTGCCAGCAGTTTATCCGGACTAGCGGAGCAGTACTTC.

The CDR3 region has the DNA TGTGCCAGCAGCCCGCAGACAGGCCGTAGGGCTGAAGCTTTCTTT. This codes for CASSPQTGRRAEAFF. The chain uses TRBV5-5 and TRBJ1-1; D is perhaps TRBD1 (6 bases). Germline V gene lookup returns CDR1 SGHKS and CDR2 YYEKEE (reference sequence). Between the trimmed V and J ends, which lost 4 bases and 6 bases, there was a span of 19 bases. There are 15 residues in the CDR3.

The chain carries TRBV30 and TRBJ1-4, with D perhaps matching TRBD1 (6 bases). V was trimmed by 2 bases and J by 2 bases, leaving 9 bases between them. This CDR3 has 14 residues. Germline loops: CDR1 GTSNPN, CDR2 SVGIG (reference sequence). The CDR3 spells CAWSTGITNEKLFF. The CDR3 nucleotides are TGTGCCTGGAGTACAGGGATCACTAATGAAAAACTGTTTTTT. The full variable domain, with the rest looked up from reference TRBV30 and TRBJ1-4, is SQTIHQWPATLVQPVGSPLSLECTVEGTSNPNLYWYRQAAGRGLQLLFYSVGIGQISSEVPQNLSASRPQDRQFILSSKKLLLSDSGFYLCAWSTGITNEKLFFGSGTQLSVL.

The rearrangement uses TRBV4-1 and TRBJ1-1; the D gene is possibly TRBD1 (6 bases). The CDR3 covers 16 residues. Trimming shortened V by 3 bases and J by 1 base, and 15 bases separated the two germline ends. Looked up from germline, CDR1 is MGHRA and CDR2 is YSYEKL. The CDR3 loop is CASSQVLQGPNTEAFF. The CDR3 DNA sequence: TGCGCCAGCAGCCAGGTTCTACAGGGACCGAACACTGAAGCTTTCTTT.

This clone was detected once. The chain recombines TRBV5-1 with TRBJ2-1; 9 bases are shared with TRBD2. The CDR3 is made up of 15 amino acids. The ends lost 0 bases at V and 16 bases at J; junction bases unmatched: 14. CDR1 SGHRS and CDR2 YFSETQ come from the germline V gene. The CDR3 DNA follows: TGCGCCAGCAGCTTGGGGGTGGGTAGCGGGAGAAAGGGTTTCTTC. This gives the protein CASSLGVGSGRKGFF.

This clone appeared once. The chain combines TRBV11-3 with TRBJ1-6, with TRBD1 identical over 7 bases. V dropped 1 base and J dropped 7; count of bases not matched to a gene: 7. The CDR3 is made up of 16 amino acids. Germline V CDR1 and CDR2: SGHNT, YENEEA. This CDR3 reads CASSLGEGRGNSPLHF. The CDR3 nucleotides read TGTGCCAGCAGCTTAGGCGAAGGCAGGGGGAATTCACCCCTCCACTTT. Based on the CDR3 plus reference TRBV11-3 and TRBJ1-6, the full variable domain is EAGVVQSPRYKIIEKKQPVAFWCNPISGHNTLYWYLQNLGQGPELLIRYENEEAVDDSQLPKDRFSAERLKGVDSTLKIQPAELGDSAVYLCASSLGEGRGNSPLHFGNGTRLTVT.

This CDR3 is CASSYDVGTYNEQFF. CDR3 bases: TGTGCCAGCAGTTACGATGTGGGGACTTACAATGAGCAGTTCTTC. V is TRBV6-5 and J is TRBJ2-1, with D perhaps TRBD2 (6 bases). Germline assignment: CDR1 MNHEY and CDR2 SVGAGI. Trimming cost V 2 bases and J 4 bases, with 12 bases left between them. This CDR3 comprises 15 residues.

The chain has TRBV7-2 and TRBJ2-7, with TRBD2 matching 8 bases. Germline CDR1 reads SGHTA; CDR2 reads FQGNSA. V shed 5 bases and J 3 bases; nucleotides not matched to a gene: 9. The CDR3 contains 15 residues. The CDR3 DNA sequence: TGTGCCAGCAGCAAGCGGAGCGGGGGTGTCTACGAGCAGTACTTC. It yields the protein CASSKRSGGVYEQYF.

The V gene is TRBV27, the J gene TRBJ2-1; 8 nucleotides line up with TRBD2. The germline CDR1 and CDR2 sequences are MNHEY and SMNVEV (reference sequence). The V and J ends lost 6 bases and 7 bases, in that order; junction bases with no gene match: 8. CDR3 length equals 14 residues. This chain's CDR3 is CASSPGLGLNEQFF. The CDR3, as DNA: TGTGCCAGCAGCCCGGGACTAGGACTAAATGAGCAGTTCTTC.

The V gene is TRBV6-2 or TRBV6-3, the J gene TRBJ2-1, with 9 nucleotides matching TRBD1. Germline V lookup: CDR1 MNHEY, CDR2 SVGEGT. V was clipped by 4 bases and J by 9 bases; unmatched bases: 7. This CDR3 is built from 14 residues. For the CDR3, the DNA is TGTGCCAGCAGTTCGGACAGGGGTTTCGTTGAGCAGTTCTTC. Translation: CASSSDRGFVEQFF.

The V gene is TRBV7-2, the J gene TRBJ1-2; perhaps TRBD1 as D (6 bases). The germline V and J ends were trimmed by 5 bases and 7 bases, with 14 bases remaining between them. The CDR3 is 13 residues long. From germline, CDR1 is SGHTA and CDR2 FQGNSA. The CDR3 is CASSRTEEFGYTF. In DNA form, the CDR3 reads TGTGCCAGCAGCCGGACAGAGGAGTTTGGCTACACCTTC.

CDR3 sequence (DNA): TGTGCCAGCAGTCAGAATGGAGGGTCTGGAAACACCATATATTTT. Its protein is CASSQNGGSGNTIYF. The genes are TRBV7-2 and TRBJ1-3; no clear D gene. Germline loops: CDR1 SGHTA, CDR2 FQGNSA. This CDR3 spans 15 amino acids. V gave up 6 bases and J gave up 1 base, with 13 bases separating them.

The genes are TRBV5-1 and TRBJ1-4; D remains unclear. V lost 9 bases to trimming and J lost 8 bases, with 20 bases between them. The CDR3 sequence is 14 residues long. Germline lookup yields CDR1 SGHRS and CDR2 YFSETQ. The CDR3 protein is CATKPYQSEEKLFF. Here the CDR3 DNA reads TGCGCCACCAAGCCCTACCAGTCGGAGGAAAAACTGTTTTTT.